The following is a T cell receptor (beta chain) sequence with its context. Additional DNA sequences in this sample encode the identical CDR3. These data belong to a study of shared clonotypes between healthy human individuals. The CDR3 loop spans 16 amino acids. J was trimmed by 0 bases and V by 0 bases; bases with no gene match: 0. The germline gives CDR1 SGHTA, CDR2 FQGNSA. Only in-frame clones appear in the TCRdb table, and some are missing; sequencing was by immunoSEQ multiplex PCR. The repertoire holds some 2,500,000 clones, with over 85% as singletons. The sample consisted of naive CD4+ T cells from PBMCs. Sample subset: CD45RA+ positively selected. The TCR comes from a man between 18 and 35 years old in good health. Some clones in this sample may be carry-over from other donors' samples. V is TRBV7-2 and J is TRBJ2-1; 9 bases agree with TRBD1. The DNA for the CDR3 is TGTGCCAGCAGCTTAGCGACAGGGGGCTCCTACAATGAGCAGTTCTTC. This codes for CASSLATGGSYNEQFF. Filled out from reference TRBV7-2 and TRBJ2-1, the complete variable domain reads GAGVSQSPSNKVTEKGKDVELRCDPISGHTALYWYRQSLGQGLEFLIYFQGNSAPDKSGLPSDRFSAERTGGSVSTLTIQRTQQEDSAVYLCASSLATGGSYNEQFFGPGTRLTVL.